One sample yielded the 23 T cell receptor beta chains listed below, sequenced in a study of blood T cell repertoires in COVID-19. The repertoire was sequenced with immunoSEQ multiplex PCR; TCRdb's copy has only in-frame clones and lacks some. In the table there are around 130,000 clones, around three quarters of which are singletons. Material for sequencing was peripheral blood. The receptor source for this set is a human donor in a cohort sampled during active COVID-19.

This clone was observed a handful of times. This chain joins TRBV27 and TRBJ2-3, with D possibly matching TRBD1 (5 bases). CDR3 size: 16 residues. V lost 4 bases to trimming and J lost 2 bases, with 16 bases between them. The germline V gene encodes CDR1 MNHEY and CDR2 SMNVEV (reference sequence). CDR3 sequence: CASSSMVGANTDTQYF. DNA of the CDR3: TGTGCCAGCAGTTCTATGGTAGGGGCCAACACAGATACGCAGTATTTT.

This clone was detected a few times. The chain is built from TRBV5-6 and TRBJ1-2; tentative D call: TRBD1 (5 bases). CDR1 SGHDT and CDR2 YYEEEE come from the germline V gene. The length of the CDR3 is 11 residues. The V gene lost 3 bases and the J gene lost 13 bases, with 13 bases spanning the gap. The CDR3 reads CASSYWGDCTF. CDR3 sequence (DNA): TGTGCCAGCAGCTATTGGGGGGATTGCACCTTC.

The rearrangement joins TRBV19 to TRBJ2-7; TRBD1 is a possible D gene (7 bases). Trimming removed 3 bases at V and 4 bases at J, with 16 bases between. Per the germline V gene, CDR1 is LNHDA and CDR2 is SQIVND (reference sequence). The CDR3 is made up of 15 amino acids. In nucleotides, the CDR3 is TGTGCCAGTAGTATTACGTCAGGGGGGAGATACGAGCAGTACTTC. Translated, it gives CASSITSGGRYEQYF.

This chain joins TRBV6-5 and TRBJ1-4, with D possibly being TRBD1 (5 bases). V dropped 2 bases and J dropped 2 bases, with 12 bases sitting between them. Looked up from germline, CDR1 is MNHEY and CDR2 is SVGAGI. The CDR3 spans 16 residues. CDR3 sequence: CASSYVAGPTNEKLFF. CDR3 sequence (DNA): TGTGCCAGCAGTTACGTCGCGGGGCCGACTAATGAAAAACTGTTTTTT.

This clone was counted a single time. The genes are TRBV27 and TRBJ2-7; 8 bases agree with TRBD2. CDR3 length: 14 amino acids. Germline values: CDR1 MNHEY, CDR2 SMNVEV (reference sequence). The ends lost 3 bases at V and 3 bases at J; junction bases unmatched: 4. CDR3 sequence reads: CASSFSGGVYEQYF. The CDR3 region has the DNA TGTGCCAGCAGTTTTTCGGGGGGGGTCTACGAGCAGTACTTC.

V gene TRBV9 combines with J gene TRBJ1-3; 10 bases fit TRBD1. The germline CDR1 and CDR2 sequences are SGDLS and YYNGEE. Unmatched junction bases numbered 5, after V lost 2 bases and J lost 0 bases. This CDR3 is 17 amino acids long. CDR3 region: CASSVGGQGISGNTIYF. Here the CDR3 DNA reads TGTGCCAGCAGCGTGGGGGGACAGGGGATCTCTGGAAACACCATATATTTT.

The sample holds a few counts of this clone. The chain links TRBV20-1 to TRBJ2-1; TRBD2 matches 8 bases. From germline, CDR1 is DFQATT and CDR2 SNEGSKA (reference sequence). V lost 3 bases and J lost 9; bases outside the gene matches: 10. The CDR3 has 14 residues. The chain's CDR3 is CSASSPGGPVEQFF. The CDR3 DNA reads TGCAGTGCTAGTTCCCCGGGGGGGCCAGTTGAGCAGTTCTTC.

V gene TRBV2 combines with J gene TRBJ2-1; no clear D. V lost 5 bases to trimming and J lost 7 bases, with 6 bases between them. Per germline, CDR1 SNHLY and CDR2 FYNNEI. The CDR3 spans 11 residues. The CDR3 spells CASSTQNEQFF. The CDR3 nucleotides read TGTGCCAGCAGTACCCAGAATGAGCAGTTCTTC.

CDR3 bases: TGTGCCAGCAGGAATTCAGGGGAAGGCTACACCTTC. Translated: CASRNSGEGYTF. The chain carries TRBV6-5 and TRBJ1-2; a possible D gene is TRBD1 (6 bases). Deletions cut 6 bases from V and 8 bases from J, with 13 bases between. The germline V gene encodes CDR1 MNHEY and CDR2 SVGAGI. This CDR3 contains 12 residues.

This sequence joins TRBV5-1 and TRBJ1-1; 9 bases are shared with TRBD1. J gave up 7 bases and V 3 bases, and 4 bases lay outside the gene matches. CDR3 length: 13 amino acids. Germline V gene lookup returns CDR1 SGHRS and CDR2 YFSETQ. This CDR3 reads CASSSGQGNEAFF. CDR3 nucleotides: TGCGCCAGCAGCTCGGGACAGGGCAATGAAGCTTTCTTT.

The DNA for the CDR3 is TGTGCCAGCAGTTCAGGACCGGGGTTAACCTACGAGCAGTACTTC. Encoded protein: CASSSGPGLTYEQYF. The chain links TRBV28 to TRBJ2-7; a possible D gene is TRBD2 (5 bases). The ends were cut back, 4 bases at V and 2 bases at J, with 15 bases in the middle. This CDR3 region has 15 residues. Germline V gene sequence: CDR1 MDHEN, CDR2 SYDVKM.

This chain joins TRBV4-1 and TRBJ1-1, with a weak D call TRBD1 (5 bases). The CDR3 has 16 amino acids. V was cut by 0 bases and J by 6 bases, with 17 bases left in between. Germline V CDR1 and CDR2: MGHRA, YSYEKL. CDR3 protein: CASSQDREGAGAEAFF. The CDR3 DNA reads TGCGCCAGCAGCCAAGATAGAGAAGGGGCCGGCGCTGAAGCTTTCTTT.

The chain has TRBV28 and TRBJ1-5; tentatively, D is TRBD1 (6 bases). This CDR3 is built from 13 residues. V gave up 8 bases and J gave up 6 bases, with 14 bases separating them. Germline CDR1 and CDR2: MDHEN and SYDVKM. This CDR3 reads CASGGGPGQPQHF. The CDR3 nucleotides are TGTGCCAGCGGGGGGGGCCCGGGTCAGCCCCAGCATTTT. Based on the CDR3 plus reference TRBV28 and TRBJ1-5, the full variable domain is DVKVTQSSRYLVKRTGEKVFLECVQDMDHENMFWYRQDPGLGLRLIYFSYDVKMKEKGDIPEGYSVSREKKERFSLILESASTNQTSMYLCASGGGPGQPQHFGDGTRLSIL.

The gene calls are TRBV5-1 and TRBJ2-7, with 13 nucleotides matching TRBD2. After removal of 3 bases from V and 4 bases from J, the junction contained 7 bases not matched to a gene. The length of the CDR3 is 16 residues. Germline CDR1 and CDR2: SGHRS and YFSETQ. The CDR3 DNA reads as TGCGCCAGCAGCTCTGGACTAGCGGGGGTATATTACGAGCAGTACTTC. It is translated as CASSSGLAGVYYEQYF.

This clone occurred a few times. The chain recombines TRBV3-1 (or the pseudogene TRBV3-2) with TRBJ1-2; 8 positions match TRBD1. The V gene's germline CDR1 is LGHDT and CDR2 YNNKEL (reference sequence). The CDR3 sequence is 15 residues long. Trimming removed 1 base from V and 4 bases from J; junction bases left unmatched: 5. CDR3 in amino acids: CASSQAGQGPYGYTF. CDR3 sequence (DNA): TGTGCCAGCAGCCAAGCTGGACAGGGACCCTATGGCTACACCTTC.

The V gene is TRBV2, the J gene TRBJ1-2; unclear D gene. The germline V gene has CDR1 SNHLY and CDR2 FYNNEI. V was clipped by 4 bases and J by 0 bases, with 9 bases between them. The CDR3 runs 14 residues. The CDR3 region is CASSVKSTNYGYTF. CDR3 bases: TGTGCCAGCAGTGTGAAATCTACTAACTATGGCTACACCTTC. Drawing the rest from reference TRBV2 and TRBJ1-2, the complete variable domain is EPEVTQTPSHQVTQMGQEVILRCVPISNHLYFYWYRQILGQKVEFLVSFYNNEISEKSEIFDDQFSVERPDGSNFTLKIRSTKLEDSAMYFCASSVKSTNYGYTFGSGTRLTVV.

Only a few counts were recorded for this clone. The rearrangement joins TRBV19 to TRBJ1-4, with 7 bases fitting TRBD1. The germline V gene has CDR1 LNHDA and CDR2 SQIVND (reference sequence). Trimming took 5 bases from V and 0 from J; bases not matched to a gene: 3. There are 15 residues in the CDR3. CDR3 in DNA: TGTGCCAGTAGTGGGACAGCTGCAACTAATGAAAAACTGTTTTTT. Protein sequence: CASSGTAATNEKLFF.

The chain joins TRBV28 to TRBJ2-2, with D perhaps matching TRBD2 (5 bases). V lost 5 bases and J lost 5, with 12 bases in between. Germline V lookup: CDR1 MDHEN, CDR2 SYDVKM. The length of the CDR3 is 14 residues. The CDR3 sequence: CASSITGETGELFF. The CDR3 region has the DNA TGTGCCAGCAGTATTACTGGGGAGACCGGGGAGCTGTTTTTT. Combining the CDR3 with reference TRBV28 and TRBJ2-2 gives the whole variable domain DVKVTQSSRYLVKRTGEKVFLECVQDMDHENMFWYRQDPGLGLRLIYFSYDVKMKEKGDIPEGYSVSREKKERFSLILESASTNQTSMYLCASSITGETGELFFGEGSRLTVL.

The V and J genes are TRBV19 and TRBJ2-3, with 7 bases matching TRBD1. The CDR3 spans 13 residues. After removal of 8 bases from V and 2 bases from J, the junction contained 4 bases not matched to a gene. Germline values: CDR1 LNHDA, CDR2 SQIVND (reference sequence). The CDR3: CASGGQSTDTQYF. CDR3 nucleotide sequence: TGTGCCAGTGGGGGACAGTCCACAGATACGCAGTATTTT.

The chain uses TRBV3-1 (or the pseudogene TRBV3-2) and TRBJ1-2; D gene uncertain. Between the trimmed V and J ends, which lost 1 base and 0 bases, there was a span of 9 bases. Germline values: CDR1 LGHDT, CDR2 YNNKEL (reference sequence). CDR3 length equals 15 residues. This CDR3 is CASSQGSGANYGYTF. CDR3 nucleotide sequence: TGTGCCAGCAGCCAAGGAAGCGGGGCTAACTATGGCTACACCTTC.

This clone was observed a few times. V and J are TRBV3-1 (or the pseudogene TRBV3-2) and TRBJ1-4; D unclear. Trimming stripped 1 base from V and 6 bases from J, with 9 bases between. The CDR3 loop spans 14 amino acids. Per the germline V gene, CDR1 is LGHDT and CDR2 is YNNKEL (reference sequence). Here the CDR3 DNA reads TGTGCCAGCAGCCAAGGAGGAGGATATGAAAAACTGTTTTTT. It codes for CASSQGGGYEKLFF.

The chain uses TRBV7-3 and TRBJ1-6; 11 bases match TRBD1. Germline V gene sequence: CDR1 SGHTA, CDR2 FQGTGA. The CDR3 is made up of 15 amino acids. J lost 10 bases, V lost 1 base, and 3 bases had no gene match. Here the CDR3 reads CASSLRGQGESPLHF. The CDR3, as DNA: TGTGCCAGCAGCTTAAGGGGACAGGGGGAGTCACCCCTCCACTTT.

J is TRBJ2-7 and V is TRBV28; 12 nucleotides line up with TRBD1. Unmatched junction bases numbered 18, after V lost 6 bases and J lost 6 bases. This CDR3 is built from 18 residues. The V gene's germline CDR1 is MDHEN and CDR2 SYDVKM. CDR3 protein: CASRPVTGTGGAKGEQYF. The DNA for the CDR3 is TGTGCCAGCAGGCCGGTAACCGGGACAGGGGGCGCGAAAGGCGAGCAGTACTTC.